The T cell receptor beta chain described here comes from a study of PD-L1 blockade in urothelial cancer. At the level of the study: In terms of prior chemotherapy, patients had received 0 to 3 regimens. Across blood samples, T cells had a median count of approximately 130,000.

The CDR3 extends over 17 amino acids. Losses at the gene ends were 6 bases for V and 6 bases for J; bases not matched to a gene: 14. Per germline, CDR1 MDHEN and CDR2 SYDVKM. Every PCR received spiked-in synthetic TCR analog templates. Profiling relied on immunoSEQ multiplex PCR, and the TCRdb table lists in-frame clones only, not all of them. Of about 120,000 clones listed, roughly 82% are singletons. Time point here: peripheral blood 6 weeks after treatment start. This specimen was PBMCs, taken around atezolizumab (anti-PD-L1) treatment. The TCR sequence derives from a man in his forties or fifties with urothelial cancer. The chain is built from TRBV28 and TRBJ1-6, with 7 bases identical to TRBD1. The CDR3 sequence: CASRLKLGGTVNSPLHF. The CDR3 coding sequence is TGTGCCAGCAGACTCAAACTGGGCGGGACAGTTAATTCACCCCTCCACTTT.